This T cell receptor (beta chain) comes out of a study of control samples from healthy donors and cancer patients. Only in-frame clones appear in the TCRdb table, and some are missing; sequencing was by immunoSEQ multiplex PCR. The data hold roughly 130,000 clones, with about 92% observed a single time. This CDR3 spans 15 amino acids. Germline V gene sequence: CDR1 SGHTA, CDR2 FQGNSA. Trimming shortened V by 4 bases and J by 4 bases, and 16 bases separated the two germline ends. The sample was PBMCs. The chain is built from TRBV7-2 and TRBJ1-1, with D possibly matching TRBD1 (5 bases). The source is a man aged 50 to 59 with head and neck cancer. The CDR3 reads CASSYSGLGGTEAFF. CDR3 in DNA: TGTGCCAGCAGCTACTCAGGGTTGGGGGGCACTGAAGCTTTCTTT.